One sample yielded the 25 T cell receptor beta chains listed below, sequenced in a study of T cell repertoires in cytomegalovirus infection. TCRdb analysed the reads with MiXCR anew, one entry per CDR3 protein. The sample records around 450,000 distinct CDR3 sequences, approximately 10% being singletons. Sequencing was carried out using PBMCs. The source is a human donor in good health (CMV status not recorded). Some clones in this sample may be carry-over from other donors' samples.

This clonotype was recorded many times. J is TRBJ1-2 and V is TRBV6-1; 7 bases agree with TRBD1. The V gene's germline CDR1 is MNHNS and CDR2 SASEGT. V shed 4 bases and J 7 bases; nucleotides not matched to a gene: 9. The CDR3 is 14 amino acids. The CDR3 sequence is CASSAATGNSGYTF. The DNA for the CDR3 is TGTGCCAGCAGTGCCGCGACAGGGAATAGTGGCTACACCTTC.

This clonotype was observed many times. The chain couples TRBV6-1 to TRBJ1-5, with no clear D. The V end lost 8 bases, the J end lost 3 bases, and 11 bases lay between the germline ends. The CDR3 has 13 amino acids. The germline gives CDR1 MNHNS, CDR2 SASEGT. The CDR3: CASRVTSNQPQHF. CDR3 nucleotide sequence: TGTGCCAGCCGGGTAACCTCCAATCAGCCCCAGCATTTT.

Only one count was recorded for this clonotype. The chain is built from TRBV29-1 and TRBJ1-2; no reliable D call. V gave up 2 bases and J gave up 5 bases, with 18 bases separating them. The germline CDR1 and CDR2 sequences are SQVTM and ANQGSEA. The CDR3 spans 15 residues. CDR3 region: CSVEPPSGDGYGYTF. In DNA form, the CDR3 reads TGCAGCGTTGAACCGCCCTCTGGGGATGGGTATGGCTACACCTTC.

In its sample, this clonotype was seen many times. V is TRBV6-5 and J is TRBJ1-2; 8 bases are shared with TRBD1. V dropped 2 bases and J dropped 2; count of bases not matched to a gene: 1. Germline V gene data show CDR1 as MNHEY and CDR2 as SVGAGI. There are 14 residues in the CDR3. In DNA, the CDR3 is TGTGCCAGCAGTTACCACAGGGGGAACTATGGCTACACCTTC. Residues: CASSYHRGNYGYTF.

This clonotype was counted ten times or more. The chain links TRBV6-5 to TRBJ2-3, with no clear D. Germline V gene sequence: CDR1 MNHEY, CDR2 SVGAGI. The ends were cut back, 8 bases at V and 1 base at J, with 10 bases in the middle. CDR3 length: 13 residues. The CDR3 protein is CASGASGTDTQYF. CDR3 DNA sequence: TGTGCCAGCGGTGCATCGGGCACAGATACGCAGTATTTT.

DNA for the CDR3: TGTGCCAGCAGCTCGCCCGGGAGGGTCGGTTCACCCCTCCACTTT. This codes for CASSSPGRVGSPLHF. The chain joins TRBV7-3 to TRBJ1-6; D is ambiguous. This CDR3 is built from 15 residues. Germline V gene data show CDR1 as SGHTA and CDR2 as FQGTGA. Trimming took 4 bases from V and 9 from J, leaving 16 bases between them.

This clonotype has ten or more counts. The chain links TRBV15 to TRBJ1-1, with 10 positions matching TRBD1. Germline V gene data show CDR1 as LNHNV and CDR2 as YYDKDF (reference sequence). The CDR3 consists of 18 residues. V trimming: 0 bases; J trimming: 0 bases; junction bases outside the gene matches: 7. The DNA of the CDR3 is TGTGCCACCAGCAGAGATCATTTCGGGACAGGGGTGAACACTGAAGCTTTCTTT. Translated, it gives CATSRDHFGTGVNTEAFF.

The genes are TRBV6-1 and TRBJ1-6; the D gene is possibly TRBD1 (5 bases). This CDR3 is built from 16 residues. Trimming removed 6 bases at V and 7 bases at J, with 19 bases between. Germline-derived CDR1 and CDR2 are MNHNS and SASEGT. The CDR3 DNA reads as TGTGCCAGCAGAAAGGGGCCTATGAGGGGCAATTCACCCCTCCACTTT. This codes for CASRKGPMRGNSPLHF.

This clonotype was recorded at least ten times. The chain has TRBV7-3 and TRBJ2-1; 9 positions match TRBD2. The CDR3 spans 16 residues. V trimming: 2 bases; J trimming: 2 bases; junction bases outside the gene matches: 4. CDR1 is SGHTA, CDR2 FQGTGA, per germline. The CDR3 DNA is TGTGCCAGCAGCTTATTAGCGGGGGAGACCTACAATGAGCAGTTCTTC. This encodes CASSLLAGETYNEQFF.

The chain recombines TRBV28 with TRBJ2-1; TRBD2 aligns across 8 bases. This CDR3 comprises 20 residues. Trimming cost V 6 bases and J 5 bases; bases outside gene matches: 24. Looked up from germline, CDR1 is MDHEN and CDR2 is SYDVKM. The CDR3: CASSTRRVVAGGARNNEQFF. The CDR3 DNA reads TGTGCCAGCAGCACTCGGCGGGTTGTTGCGGGAGGCGCTCGTAACAATGAGCAGTTCTTC.

This clonotype was detected only a few times. The rearrangement uses TRBV6-1 and TRBJ1-6; 8 nucleotides line up with TRBD1. The junction had 5 bases not matched to a gene; V was cut back by 4 bases and J by 3 bases. This CDR3 region has 16 residues. Germline CDR1 and CDR2: MNHNS and SASEGT. CDR3 in amino acids: CASSAQGDGYNSPLHF. DNA for the CDR3: TGTGCCAGCAGTGCACAGGGGGACGGCTATAATTCACCCCTCCACTTT.

The table lists this clonotype with many counts. The V call is TRBV7-8, the J call TRBJ2-2; maybe TRBD1 (5 bases). The CDR3 spans 14 residues. CDR1 is SGHVS and CDR2 is FQNEAQ in the germline V gene. V was cut by 4 bases and J by 6 bases, with 12 bases left in between. The CDR3, as DNA: TGTGCCAGCAGCTCCGCCAGGGTCGCCGGGGAGCTGTTTTTT. Amino acid sequence: CASSSARVAGELFF.

The J gene is TRBJ1-4, the V gene TRBV6-5; D not certain. Trimming stripped 9 bases from V and 6 bases from J, with 8 bases between. The germline V gene has CDR1 MNHEY and CDR2 SVGAGI. The CDR3 has 11 residues. The CDR3 region has the DNA TGTGCCAGTGGGAGGGATGAAAAACTGTTTTTT. Translating it yields CASGRDEKLFF.

The chain combines TRBV18 with TRBJ1-2; tentative D call: TRBD1 (6 bases). Germline V lookup: CDR1 KGHSH, CDR2 LQKENI. CDR3 length: 14 amino acids. Trimming left V 6 bases short and J 4 bases short, with 15 bases between. CDR3 loop: CASSRDTVAYGYTF. The CDR3 coding sequence is TGTGCCAGCTCTCGGGACACAGTCGCCTATGGCTACACCTTC.

This clonotype appeared many times. The gene calls are TRBV5-6 and TRBJ1-6; TRBD1 matches at 7 bases. The CDR3 spans 15 residues. Trimming removed 1 base from V and 9 bases from J; junction bases left unmatched: 7. The germline CDR1 and CDR2 sequences are SGHDT and YYEEEE. CDR3 amino acids: CASSLQGGFRSPLHF. CDR3 DNA: TGTGCCAGCAGCTTGCAGGGGGGCTTTCGTTCACCCCTCCACTTT.

The genes are TRBV12-3 or TRBV12-4 and TRBJ2-5; possibly TRBD2 for D (5 bases). The CDR3 is made up of 13 amino acids. V lost 4 bases and J 7 bases, leaving 13 bases between the germline ends. CDR3 in DNA: TGTGCCAGCAGTTCCTCCGGGGAGAGGACCCAGTACTTC. Its protein product is CASSSSGERTQYF.

This clonotype was found many times. The chain employs TRBV7-9 and TRBJ1-2; 7 bases line up with TRBD1. With 6 bases clipped from V and 0 bases from J, the junction kept 19 bases outside the gene matches. The germline V gene encodes CDR1 SEHNR and CDR2 FQNEAQ (reference sequence). The CDR3 loop spans 19 amino acids. CDR3 DNA sequence: TGTGCCAGCAGGAACCAATTGCCGGGACAGCGAGTAACTAACTATGGCTACACCTTC. It specifies CASRNQLPGQRVTNYGYTF.

This clonotype came up many times. The chain uses TRBV11-2 and TRBJ1-1; no definite D call. The CDR3 loop spans 13 amino acids. Germline V gives CDR1 SGHAT, CDR2 FQNNGV. V lost 2 bases and J lost 2, with 6 bases in between. This CDR3 is CASSLRANTEAFF. The CDR3 DNA reads TGTGCCAGCAGCTTAAGGGCTAACACTGAAGCTTTCTTT.

This clonotype was found many times. The V gene is TRBV19, the J gene TRBJ2-3; 7 nucleotides match TRBD1. The J segment lost 4 bases and the V segment lost 7 bases, leaving 8 bases of the junction unmatched. The CDR3 runs to 14 residues. The germline V gene has CDR1 LNHDA and CDR2 SQIVND (reference sequence). This CDR3 reads CASTRGQTSDTQYF. As DNA, the CDR3 is TGTGCCAGTACTCGGGGACAGACTTCAGATACGCAGTATTTT.

The table lists this clonotype with many counts. J is TRBJ2-1 and V is TRBV20-1; a possible D gene is TRBD1 (6 bases). Germline assignment: CDR1 DFQATT and CDR2 SNEGSKA (reference sequence). The CDR3 consists of 12 residues. Trimming took off 8 bases at V and 6 bases at J, with 14 bases between the two ends. The CDR3 spells CSPGQSGNEQFF. CDR3 bases: TGCAGTCCCGGACAGTCCGGCAATGAGCAGTTCTTC.

This clonotype was picked up many times. V and J are TRBV7-2 and TRBJ2-3, with D perhaps assigned TRBD1 or TRBD2 (6 bases each). The V gene lost 4 bases and the J gene lost 4 bases, with 9 bases spanning the gap. The germline gives CDR1 SGHTA, CDR2 FQGNSA. The CDR3 is 13 amino acids. As DNA, the CDR3 is TGTGCCAGCAGCTCTAGGGGGGCAGATACGCAGTATTTT. It encodes CASSSRGADTQYF.

This clonotype occurred many times. This chain links TRBV12-3 or TRBV12-4 with TRBJ1-6; D remains ambiguous. This CDR3 spans 14 amino acids. Trimming cost V 3 bases and J 7 bases, with 10 bases left between them. CDR3 in DNA: TGTGCCAGCAGTTTTGGGGAAGCAAATTCACCCCTCCACTTT. It translates to CASSFGEANSPLHF.

There are a few counts of this clonotype. This rearrangement joins TRBV7-9 to TRBJ2-2; unclear D gene. The germline V gene encodes CDR1 SEHNR and CDR2 FQNEAQ (reference sequence). The length of the CDR3 is 16 residues. V shed 2 bases and J shed 4 bases, with 14 bases lying between them. The CDR3 bases are TGTGCCAGCAGCTTACTTGGGTCAGGCGTCACCGGGGAGCTGTTTTTT. Its translation is CASSLLGSGVTGELFF.

The chain carries TRBV28 and TRBJ2-3, with D possibly being TRBD2 (7 bases). Germline CDR1 reads MDHEN; CDR2 reads SYDVKM. The CDR3 sequence is 13 residues long. V was shortened by 10 bases and J by 4 bases, with 15 bases between the two germline ends. CDR3 amino acids: CATIARGPDTQYF. CDR3 DNA: TGTGCCACAATAGCGCGGGGGCCAGATACGCAGTATTTT.

V and J are TRBV9 and TRBJ2-1; 9 nucleotides align to TRBD2. Germline V gene sequence: CDR1 SGDLS, CDR2 YYNGEE. Trimming took 0 bases from V and 10 from J; bases not matched to a gene: 11. The CDR3 covers 16 residues. CDR3 sequence (DNA): TGTGCCAGCAGCGTAGACCCGATTAGCGGGAGCAAGGAGCAGTTCTTC. It encodes CASSVDPISGSKEQFF.